This is a list of T cell receptor beta chains from one sample in a study of T cell changes during pregnancy in multiple sclerosis. Measured with immunoSEQ multiplex PCR; TCRdb has only the in-frame clones, and not every one. The table shows 40,000 to 55,000 clones, with 94% occurring only once. The sequencing used CD8+ T cells from peripheral blood mononuclear cells, collected in the first trimester of pregnancy. The source of these receptors is a female donor with multiple sclerosis, enrolled in a pregnancy study. CDR3s include the opening cysteine and the closing phenylalanine or tryptophan. The D gene is left open where the match is weak. Size tells how often a clone was seen (once, few, many) or the class of an expanded clone, and some rows leave it out.

>NA|NA|TRBV6-5|TRBJ1-2
TGTGCCAGCAGTTACTCGTTCGGAGCCTTTAACTATGGCTACACCTTC
CASSYSFGAFNYGYTF
>NA|NA|TRBV6-5|TRBJ2-7
TGTGCCACAGGGAAGGGGATCACCTACGAGCAGTACTTC
CATGKGITYEQYF
>NA|NA|TRBV7-3|TRBJ2-2
TGTGCCAGCAGCCCCCTAGGGAACACCGGGGAGCTGTTTTTT
CASSPLGNTGELFF
>NA|NA|TRBV7-9|TRBJ1-1
TGTGCCAGCAGCTTCTTACTCACTGAAGCTTTCTTT
CASSFLLTEAFF
>NA|NA|TRBV27|TRBJ2-7
TGTGCCAGCAGTTTATTCCCCCTACTCGAGCAGTACTTC
CASSLFPLLEQYF
>NA|NA|TRBV9|TRBJ2-7
TGTGCCAGCAGCGTATCAAGGAAGCGCTGCTACGAGCAGTACTTC
CASSVSRKRCYEQYF
>NA|NA|TRBV5-5|TRBJ2-1
TGTGCCAGCACCCAGACCCTAGACGGATACAATGAGCAGTTCTTC
CASTQTLDGYNEQFF
>NA|NA|TRBV13|TRBJ1-5
TGTGCCAGCAGTTCCCCTATCGCGGAGAATAGCAATCAGCCCCAGCATTTT
CASSSPIAENSNQPQHF
>NA|NA|TRBV19|TRBJ2-1
TGTGCCAGCAGGGGCGGGAGCTCCTACAATGAGCAGTTCTTC
CASRGGSSYNEQFF
>once|NA|TRBV5-8|TRBJ2-2
TGTGCCAGCAGCTTGTATCGGGAGAACACCGGGGAGCTGTTTTTT
CASSLYRENTGELFF
>NA|NA|TRBV4-1|TRBJ2-7
TGCGCCAGCAGCCAAGATAGAGGCGATGACGAGCAGTACTTC
CASSQDRGDDEQYF
>NA|TRBD1|TRBV7-9|TRBJ1-1
TGTGCCAGCAGCCCGTCAGGGGGGCCGAACACTGAAGCTTTCTTT
CASSPSGGPNTEAFF
>NA|NA|TRBV27|TRBJ2-7
TGTGCCAGCAGTCACCAGACAGGATTCGACGAGCAGTACTTC
CASSHQTGFDEQYF
>NA|NA|TRBV7-8|TRBJ1-5
TGTGCCAGCAGCTTAGCGACAGGATATAGCAATCAGCCCCAGCATTTT
CASSLATGYSNQPQHF
>NA|NA|TRBV7-7|TRBJ1-2
TGTGCCAGCAGCCCCCTGGGACACGACCCAACTTCTTATGGCTACACCTTC
CASSPLGHDPTSYGYTF
>NA|TRBD1|TRBV27|TRBJ1-1
TGTGCCAGCAGTTTCTTCCAGGGGGAAGCTGAAGCTTTCTTT
CASSFFQGEAEAFF
>NA|TRBD1|TRBV28|TRBJ1-1
TGTGCCAGCAGTTTACGCAGGGGGCTAACTGAAGCTTTCTTT
CASSLRRGLTEAFF
>NA|NA|TRBV2|TRBJ2-7
TGTGCCAGCAGTGAATTGACAGCCCCGGGCGAGCAGTACTTC
CASSELTAPGEQYF
>NA|NA|TRBV5-1|TRBJ1-1
TGCGCCAGCAGCTTAGGGACACGGGGCACTGAAGCTTTCTTT
CASSLGTRGTEAFF
>NA|NA|TRBV27|TRBJ1-5
TGTGCCAGCAGTTTATCGGGGGGGTCGTACAGCAATCAGCCCCAGCATTTT
CASSLSGGSYSNQPQHF
>NA|NA|TRBV5-1|TRBJ2-7
TGCGCCAGCAGCCCCGGGGGAGGCGAGCAGTACTTC
CASSPGGGEQYF
>NA|NA|TRBV7-2|TRBJ2-5
TGTGCCAGCAGCTTAAACCGGCAAGAGACCCAGTACTTC
CASSLNRQETQYF
>NA|TRBD1|TRBV27|TRBJ2-2
TGTGCCAGCACAAAGGGGGACAGAAACACCGGGGAGCTGTTTTTT
CASTKGDRNTGELFF
>NA|NA|TRBV6-1|TRBJ1-1
TGTGCCAGCAGTGAATGGGGGGGCGCTGAAGCTTTCTTT
CASSEWGGAEAFF
>once|NA|TRBV4-1|TRBJ2-7
TGCGCCAGCAGCCAATTCAGGGGAGACTCCTACGAGCAGTACTTC
CASSQFRGDSYEQYF
>NA|NA|TRBV15|TRBJ2-5
TGTGCCACCAGCAGAGCCCGCAGGGGAGTAGAGACCCAGTACTTC
CATSRARRGVETQYF
>NA|TRBD1|TRBV29-1|TRBJ1-5
TGCAGCGTGGCGGGACAGGATAGCAATCAGCCCCAGCATTTT
CSVAGQDSNQPQHF
>NA|NA|TRBV7-9|TRBJ2-7
TGTGCCAGCAGCTTCAGCTACGAGCAGTACTTC
CASSFSYEQYF
>NA|NA|TRBV12-5|TRBJ2-1
TGTGCTAGTGGTTTGCCCCTGGGCAGGGTTGACAATGAGCAGTTCTTC
CASGLPLGRVDNEQFF
>NA|NA|TRBV27|TRBJ2-3
TGTGCCAGCAGTCCTAACAGGGTAGATACGCAGTATTTT
CASSPNRVDTQYF
>NA|NA|TRBV9|TRBJ2-1
TGTGCCAGCAGCAATAGTGACAATGAGCAGTTCTTC
CASSNSDNEQFF
>NA|TRBD1|TRBV19|TRBJ2-1
TGTGCCAGTAGTATATGGGACAGGGGAACCTACAATGAGCAGTTCTTC
CASSIWDRGTYNEQFF
>once|TRBD2|TRBV9|TRBJ2-3
TGTGCCAGCAGCGTGGGAGGGGAAGATACGCAGTATTTT
CASSVGGEDTQYF
>once|TRBD1|TRBV14|TRBJ1-4
TGTGCCAGCAGCCAAGTTGGACAGGGATTAGAGGAAAAACTGTTTTTT
CASSQVGQGLEEKLFF
>NA|NA|TRBV7-9|TRBJ2-2
TGTGCCAGCAGCGCCTGGAGCACCGGGGAGCTGTTTTTT
CASSAWSTGELFF
>NA|TRBD2|TRBV7-7|TRBJ2-5
TGTGCCAGCAGCCCCCGGACTAGCGGGGGGATCGAGACCCAGTACTTC
CASSPRTSGGIETQYF
>NA|TRBD1|TRBV7-9|TRBJ2-5
TGTGCCAGCAGTGCCCCCACCCAGGGGGAAGAGACCCAGTACTTC
CASSAPTQGEETQYF
>NA|NA|TRBV14|TRBJ2-1
TGTGCCAGCTCCCGGGGGGCAGGGGGCGTTTGGTCCTACAATGAGCAGTTCTTC
CASSRGAGGVWSYNEQFF
>NA|NA|TRBV7-9|TRBJ1-4
TGTGCCAGCAGCTTCGGGTCACCAGAAGAAAAACTGTTTTTT
CASSFGSPEEKLFF
>NA|TRBD2|TRBV4-3|TRBJ2-3
TGCGCCAGCAGCCAAGGGACTAGCGGGGGGGCGAGGTTTAGGGATACGCAGTATTTT
CASSQGTSGGARFRDTQYF
>NA|TRBD1|TRBV29-1|TRBJ1-2
TGCAGCGTCGTCGGGACAGGGAATGGCTACACCTTC
CSVVGTGNGYTF
>NA|TRBD1|TRBV14|TRBJ1-2
TGTGCCAGCAGCACAGGACAGGGGCTTCATGGCTACACCTTC
CASSTGQGLHGYTF
>NA|NA|TRBV6-1|TRBJ1-6
TGTGCCAGCCTCAGTCAGGGGAATTCACCCCTCCACTTT
CASLSQGNSPLHF
>NA|TRBD1|TRBV7-9|TRBJ2-2
TGTGCCAGCAGCTTACCACAGGGGGGATATACCGGGGAGCTGTTTTTT
CASSLPQGGYTGELFF
>NA|TRBD1|TRBV7-8|TRBJ2-1
TGTGCCAGCAGCGCCATTGACAGGGGCTCCTACAATGAGCAGTTCTTC
CASSAIDRGSYNEQFF
>NA|TRBD1|TRBV6-6|TRBJ1-1
TGTGCCAGCAGTCTCAGGGGGCGAGAGGGGAGAACTGAAGCTTTCTTT
CASSLRGREGRTEAFF
>NA|NA|TRBV27|TRBJ1-1
TGTGCCAGCAGTGCGACAGGTGAAGCTTTCTTT
CASSATGEAFF
>NA|NA|TRBV30|TRBJ1-4
TGTGCCTGGAGTGGAGGGCACGGTGAAAAACTGTTTTTT
CAWSGGHGEKLFF
>NA|NA|TRBV25-1|TRBJ1-2
TGTGCCAGCAGTGATACGGTTAACTATGGCTACACCTTC
CASSDTVNYGYTF
>few|NA|TRBV7-7|TRBJ1-4
TGTGCCAGCAGCCCACTAGGGCCGGCGGGTGAAAAACTGTTTTTT
CASSPLGPAGEKLFF
>once|NA|TRBV15|TRBJ1-2
TGTGCCACCACCACGGACAAGCGTGGGGCATCCGACTTC
CATTTDKRGASDF
>NA|NA|TRBV19|TRBJ2-7
TGTGCCAGTAGGAAGGGGGTGGACAGAGCCTACGAGCAGTACTTC
CASRKGVDRAYEQYF